What follows are 6 T cell receptor beta chains derived from one specimen sequenced in a study of identical twins. TCRdb passed the 5' RACE reads through MiXCR, listing each CDR3 protein once. Here the sample spans some 260,000 distinct CDR3 sequences, 11% to 15% being singletons. The specimen sequenced was memory (CD45RO+) T cells sorted from blood. Receptors originate from a woman aged 18-30 years in good health.

The chain carries TRBV29-1 and TRBJ2-1; D might be TRBD2 (6 bases). Trimming took off 3 bases at V and 4 bases at J, with 22 bases between the two ends. The germline gives CDR1 SQVTM, CDR2 ANQGSEA. The CDR3 sequence is 17 residues long. CDR3 nucleotide sequence: TGCAGCGTTGACATCCGACTCGCGGGGACTTTATACAATGAGCAGTTCTTC. Translated, it gives CSVDIRLAGTLYNEQFF.

The chain joins TRBV20-1 to TRBJ2-5; 8 bases fit TRBD2. This CDR3 has 14 amino acids. Unmatched junction bases numbered 5, after V lost 0 bases and J lost 5 bases. The germline gives CDR1 DFQATT, CDR2 SNEGSKA (reference sequence). In DNA, the CDR3 is TGCAGTGCTAGAGATAATCGGGGGGGGGAGACCCAGTACTTC. Amino acids: CSARDNRGGETQYF.

This clonotype was picked up a small number of times. J is TRBJ2-1 and V is TRBV9, with TRBD1 identical over 8 bases. Germline CDR1 SGDLS, CDR2 YYNGEE. V lost 2 bases and J lost 9; bases outside the gene matches: 4. The CDR3 spans 13 residues. For the CDR3, the DNA is TGTGCCAGCAGCGTGGACAGGGCCGGTGAGCAGTTCTTC. Protein sequence: CASSVDRAGEQFF.

This clonotype was observed a few times. The chain has TRBV27 and TRBJ2-1; no reliable D call. V was clipped by 3 bases and J by 4 bases, with 13 bases between them. CDR3 length: 15 residues. CDR1 and CDR2 (germline): MNHEY, SMNVEV (reference sequence). The CDR3 here is CASSFSREGYNEQFF. CDR3 bases: TGTGCCAGCAGTTTTAGTAGGGAAGGGTACAATGAGCAGTTCTTC.

The chain is built from TRBV30 and TRBJ2-1; D is unresolved. The CDR3 has 11 amino acids. Trimming took 4 bases from V and 10 from J, leaving 11 bases between them. Germline V lookup: CDR1 GTSNPN, CDR2 SVGIG (reference sequence). The CDR3 coding sequence is TGTGCCTGGACCTACCGGCTAGAGCAGTTCTTC. Its translation is CAWTYRLEQFF.

The chain couples TRBV14 to TRBJ1-4; unclear D gene. Germline CDR1 SGHDN, CDR2 FVKESK. This CDR3 spans 13 amino acids. Trimming removed 1 base from V and 6 bases from J, with 6 bases in between. CDR3 nucleotides: TGTGCCAGCAGCCAAGGGTTTTATGAAAAACTGTTTTTT. Amino acids: CASSQGFYEKLFF.